This TCR beta chain was profiled in a study of blood T cell repertoires in COVID-19. As for the study in general: There were acute and convalescent COVID-19 samples, and they came from the United States, Italy and Spain. T cells, B-cell-depleted T cells, or PBMCs provided the cDNA or gDNA that served as material.

The ends were cut back, 10 bases at V and 0 bases at J, with 11 bases in the middle. The CDR3 runs 13 residues. Per germline, CDR1 SGHAT and CDR2 FQNNGV. Authors' processing steps: Estimation of nucleated cell counts was performed using reference gene primer amplification. The protocol was immunoSEQ multiplex PCR, while the TCRdb copy is restricted to in-frame clones and leaves out a portion. V, J and clone size are taken as reported in that table, and D and trimming were inferred from the DNA itself. The table records about 110,000 clones, 70% to 90% of them present only once. Material for sequencing was peripheral blood. The TCR comes from a woman aged 50 to 65 with acute or convalescent COVID-19. This sequence joins TRBV11-2 and TRBJ2-3; D ambiguous. For the CDR3, the DNA is TGTGCCACCCTTCAGACTAGCACAGATACGCAGTATTTT. Amino acid sequence: CATLQTSTDTQYF. The complete variable domain, with remaining parts taken from reference TRBV11-2 and TRBJ2-3, reads EAGVAQSPRYKIIEKRQSVAFWCNPISGHATLYWYQQILGQGPKLLIQFQNNGVVDDSQLPKDRFSAERLKGVDSTLKIQPAKLEDSAVYLCATLQTSTDTQYFGPGTRLTVL.